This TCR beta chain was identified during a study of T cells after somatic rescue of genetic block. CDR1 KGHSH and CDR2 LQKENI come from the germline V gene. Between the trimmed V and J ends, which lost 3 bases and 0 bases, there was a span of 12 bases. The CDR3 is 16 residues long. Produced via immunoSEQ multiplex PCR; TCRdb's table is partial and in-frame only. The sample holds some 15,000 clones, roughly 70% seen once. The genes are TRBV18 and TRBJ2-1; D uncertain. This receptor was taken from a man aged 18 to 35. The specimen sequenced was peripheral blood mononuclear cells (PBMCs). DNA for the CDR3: TGTGCCAGCTCACCTATAGCCCAGAGCTCCTACAATGAGCAGTTCTTC. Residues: CASSPIAQSSYNEQFF.